This T cell receptor (beta chain) was captured by sequencing in a study of radiation and T cells in renal cell carcinoma (dated by TCRdb to the early 2020s). In the study overall: In total, 50 to 55 samples underwent TCR beta sequencing: roughly 25 tumors plus 27 peripheral blood samples. A total of 4,016,671 unique CDR3 nucleotide sequences, encoding some 2,700,000 unique CDR3 amino acid sequences, were found across all 50 or so samples. Results and caveats for the whole study, not just this receptor: A greater number of dominant CDR3 motifs was detected in irradiated tumors than in control tumors, and a larger share of the repertoire was occupied by these motifs in irradiated tumors than in control tumors. Higher TCR clonality was observed in irradiated tumors than in controls, with an average of around 50% of the repertoire accounted for by the top 100 clonotypes, compared with approximately 43% in nephrectomy-only tumors. Intratumoral heterogeneity went uncaptured because the only tumor material available was small regions of roughly 1 g. With a single-armed trial design, the study had no way to address how radiation dose or scheduling affects the TCR repertoire.

The sample holds a few counts of this clone. The target of this receptor is not known. No clone much larger than this one lies a single base away; base qualities are absent. The immunoSEQ kit was used, according to the manufacturer's recommendations, to generate TCR beta libraries from genomic DNA. To prepare libraries, a first multiplex PCR with proprietary primers was run, followed by a second PCR that added unique barcodes, and a bead cleanup was done after each round. Each sample batch included a kit-provided positive control reaction and a negative control reaction. The final libraries were assessed on an Agilent 4200 TapeStation D1000 ScreenTape, pooled by volume, and quantified by qPCR. Sequencing ran on an Illumina NextSeq500 with a MidOutput 150-cycle cartridge, using 156 Read1 and 15 Index1 cycles with kit custom primers. The pooled library was loaded at roughly 1 pM, and approximately 20% PhiX control was spiked in. As for how the authors treated the data: The vendor-processed data were analyzed in R, and a clonotype was defined as all T cells that share the same CDR3 nucleotide sequence. For clone abundance analyses, frequencies were normalized to the 10,000 most abundant clones in each sample. Public T cell clones, which averaged fewer than five per sample, were removed prior to analysis. Dominant motif analysis used ImmunoMap with the PAM10 matrix, gap penalty 30 and homology threshold 0.3; motifs with cumulative frequency at least 0.01 counted as dominant. TCRdb's version of the immuneACCESS table is confined to in-frame rearrangements and falls short of the full clone set. An unresolved V gene accounts for under half of the shortfall where checked; the remainder is of unknown origin. The V and J calls and the clone size are those of that table, but D and trimming were determined from the DNA. In this sample the table shows 24,000 or so clones, roughly 50% of which occur a single time. The ten most abundant clones make up under 25% of the sample.

V gives up 5 bases and J gives up 7 bases, and the segment between their germline ends measures 14 bases. The CDR3 has 14 amino acids, counting the end cysteine and phenylalanine. Only the CDR3 portion is preserved as DNA: 42 bases, with reading frame beginning at the first base. CDR1 and CDR2 are drawn from the germline V gene: SGHVS, FNYEAQ. The time point label on this specimen signifies: tumor resected at nephrectomy. Reading the label with the study, this specimen's treatment or condition is: treatment-naive control, cytoreductive nephrectomy. Control tumors came from treatment-naive renal cell carcinoma patients who underwent cytoreductive nephrectomy without prior radiation. Every patient had renal cell carcinoma of clear cell pathology. The control tumors sequenced for TCR were resected between about 2010 and 2014 from over nine males and a few females whose median age was around 57 years (range 40 to 82). Tumors were mechanically dissociated, digested with collagenase/hyaluronidase at 37 °C, processed in gentleMACS C tubes, and stored in liquid nitrogen. Genomic DNA for TCR sequencing was prepared using the QIAamp DNA Blood Mini Kit (Qiagen). The analyses included just those samples that passed every quality control check.

The starting material was tumor tissue, obtained from a patient whose treatment was nephrectomy without radiotherapy. The rearrangement combines TRBV7-6 with TRBJ1-4; TRBD1 is perhaps the D gene, given 5 matching bases. The clonotype was recovered from a man aged 35-49 years with renal cell carcinoma. This receptor has the CDR3 CASSPRGAGEKLFF. The DNA sequence is as follows: TGTGCCAGCAGCCCCCGGGGCGCCGGTGAAAAACTGTTTTTT.